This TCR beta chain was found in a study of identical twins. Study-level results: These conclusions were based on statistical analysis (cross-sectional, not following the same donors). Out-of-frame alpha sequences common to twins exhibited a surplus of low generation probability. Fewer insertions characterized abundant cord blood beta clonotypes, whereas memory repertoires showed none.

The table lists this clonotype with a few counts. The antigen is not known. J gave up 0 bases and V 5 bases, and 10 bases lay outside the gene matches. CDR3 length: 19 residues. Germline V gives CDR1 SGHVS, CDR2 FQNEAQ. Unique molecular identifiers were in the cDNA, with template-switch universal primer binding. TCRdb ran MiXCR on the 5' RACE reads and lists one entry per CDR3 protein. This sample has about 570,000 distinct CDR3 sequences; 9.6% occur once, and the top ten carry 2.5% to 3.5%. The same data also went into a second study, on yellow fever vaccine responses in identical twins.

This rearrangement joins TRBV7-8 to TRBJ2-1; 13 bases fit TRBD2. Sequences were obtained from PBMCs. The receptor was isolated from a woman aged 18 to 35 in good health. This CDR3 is CASSPRTSGSQGSYNEQFF. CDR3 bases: TGTGCCAGCAGCCCCCGGACTAGCGGGAGTCAGGGCTCCTACAATGAGCAGTTCTTC.